This T cell receptor (beta chain) was obtained from a study of OX40 agonist ivuxolimab in advanced cancers. Study background: The study enrolled dose-escalation patients with hepatocellular carcinoma, melanoma, renal cell or head and neck cancer.

Autoimmune disease history or systemic immunosuppression excluded patients. The data were produced by immunoSEQ multiplex PCR, yet TCRdb's version contains in-frame clones alone and is incomplete. The sample contains 80,000 or so clones, roughly 90% of which appear only once. The CDR3 extends over 15 amino acids. Germline V CDR1 and CDR2: SGHNT, YYREEE (reference sequence). Unmatched junction bases numbered 6, after V lost 0 bases and J lost 5 bases. The sequence was collected from an adult with an advanced solid tumor such as melanoma, head and neck, liver or kidney cancer. This chain uses TRBV5-4 with TRBJ2-5, with 8 bases lining up with TRBD2. Sample: CD4+ or CD8+ T cells sorted from blood, taken in a trial of the OX40 agonist ivuxolimab. CDR3 sequence reads: CASSLAAGVVETQYF. The CDR3 DNA is TGTGCCAGCAGCTTGGCAGCGGGGGTCGTCGAGACCCAGTACTTC. Full variable domain (rest looked up from reference TRBV5-4 and TRBJ2-5): ETGVTQSPTHLIKTRGQQVTLRCSSQSGHNTVSWYQQALGQGPQFIFQYYREEENGRGNFPPRFSGLQFPNYSSELNVNALELDDSALYLCASSLAAGVVETQYFGPGTRLLVL.